This T cell receptor (beta chain) was profiled in a study of cytomegalovirus exposure and HLA in healthy donors (dated by TCRdb to about 2017). About the study as a whole: In an earlier analysis of some 610 of the donors, 276 Gb of sequence data and 95 million to 130 million unique TCR beta sequences from approximately 180 million T cells were reported. An early release that covered 500 to 800 HLA-typed donors contained approximately 300 gigabases of sequencing data and around 85 million unique TCR sequences. Of the roughly 410 genotyped donors, 80% to 90% were placed in the genetic ancestry cluster associated with self-reported Caucasian donors. The study was designed to test whether signatures of past pathogen exposure could be identified by cataloging public T cell receptors. Using immunosequencing, the study profiled T cell repertoires from roughly 650 subjects and related those repertoires to cytomegalovirus serostatus. A separate validation cohort of roughly 110 different subjects was used in addition to the roughly 700-subject first cohort. The study combined high-throughput TCR immunosequencing, statistical association of individual TCRs with disease status, and machine learning to predict cytomegalovirus infection status. A later analysis re-analyzed previously published TCR beta repertoires from about 600 donors and added high-resolution HLA genotyping to study TCR occurrence patterns. In the later analysis, no new phenotypic data were used to find candidate immune exposures; instead, reliance was placed on TCR beta sequences and their occurrence across donors. An earlier analysis of around 580 of the donors used high-throughput TCR beta sequencing to judge whether each TCR beta V gene segment behaved as functional or pseudogenic. Donor age, sex, ethnicity and CMV serostatus were collected together with the repertoire data. In a later genetic analysis, genome-wide SNP genotypes for about three fifths of the roughly 670 donors were used, and that subset was treated as a discovery cohort. All discovery cohort repertoires had been generated using a single sequencing platform. Both class I and class II loci were covered by HLA typing, at four-digit resolution. The number of typed donors differed by locus: 629-630 for A, B, C, DRB1 and DQB1; 522 for DQA1; roughly 600 for DPA1; and roughly 450 for DPB1. Because of strong linkage in the cohort, five DR-DQ haplotypes were treated as single units for association and clustering. On average, around 240,000 unique TCR beta nucleotide sequences were sequenced per donor among 398 genotyped donors of the cohort, with roughly 20% of those sequences being non-productive. Summary of the overall study and its limitations: Broadly in line with IMGT annotations, most TCR beta V segments showed up in productive rearrangements about 90% or about 30% of the time in an earlier analysis of around 600 of the donors. The study gave a list of under 200 TCR beta chains associated with cytomegalovirus. A later analysis found that HLA-associated TCR beta chains were more clonally expanded and had lower generation probabilities than equally common non-associated chains. A later analysis found that TCR association rates varied across HLA loci, with DRB1 alleles showing the most associated TCRs and HLA-C alleles the fewest. Because the 87-base-pair reads could not distinguish some IMGT-functional V segments, including TRBV6-2 and TRBV6-3, those segments were excluded. A cluster of highly shared sequence variants was judged likely to be a technical artifact of the sequencing pipeline. A further reported finding was that TCR beta sequences accurately predicted the HLA-A and HLA-B alleles for most subjects in the first cohort. Across donors, most TCR sequences were observed very rarely, whereas some public TCRs were present in many individuals. A later analysis reported that several top co-occurrence clusters appeared linked to parvovirus B19, influenza, CMV and Epstein-Barr virus. According to a later analysis, most CMV-associated TCR beta chains appeared to be HLA-restricted, and the HLA associations seemed to be driven largely by CMV exposure. Sequencing depth was assumed to be roughly uniform across donors in the presence/absence analyses, though that assumption may not hold. Assigning TCR associations to individual alleles was difficult when HLA alleles, especially DR and DQ, strongly co-occurred. The cohort was sequenced for TCR beta chains only, and without alpha or paired-chain data the features that could be detected were limited. In vitro tests confirmed that a few of the cytomegalovirus-associated TCR beta chains recognize cytomegalovirus antigens. At a false discovery rate of 0.05, a later analysis linked under 20,000 TCR beta sequences to specific HLA alleles. According to a later genetic analysis, donors in an Asian-associated ancestry cluster had fewer N-insertions in productive TCRs than the approximately 700-donor mean. The authors suggested that the approach could potentially be extended to other disease states and immunological phenotypes. Because HLA typing was missing for some donors at each locus, association tests included only the typed subset. In a later genetic analysis, a missense DCLRE1C variant was associated with V-gene and J-gene trimming of TCR beta chains, and the association was replicated in an independent cohort. Cytomegalovirus status was reported to be diagnosed by the classifier with high specificity and sensitivity in both the original and validation cohorts. Fewer than 20 rarely observed V segments, including chromosome 9 orphons, were excluded from the earlier analysis of just under 600 of the donors because counts were too low. Immune exposure information for the cohort was limited to CMV serostatus. Correlated functional status among segregating V segments might be attributable to linkage disequilibrium, but an unknown experimental factor could not be ruled out.

This clone has a single count. Its cognate antigen has yet to be identified. The record has no base qualities; no much larger clone is one base away. The cohort comprised approximately 700 healthy bone marrow donors. All cohort members were sampled while nominally healthy, although unrecorded immune exposures were likely present. The donor was CMV seropositive and was included in the group of some 290 seropositive cohort members. Every donor gave a peripheral blood sample, and the peripheral blood mononuclear cells from that sample were used for TCR beta sequencing. The Qiagen DNeasy Blood Extraction Kit was used to extract genomic DNA from the blood cell samples. The library was generated by the immunoSEQ multiplex PCR assay. For the multiplex PCR, a mixture combining 60 forward primers for TCR Vbeta segments and 13 reverse primers for TCR Jbeta segments was used. The CDR3 region of rearranged TCR beta genes was amplified from genomic DNA with a multiplex PCR assay. The Illumina HiSeq System was used to sequence the amplified TCR beta libraries as 87-base-pair reads. The published analysis was carried out like this. A later analysis tallied tens of millions of unique TCR beta chains across the 660 or so repertoires, and about 10 million of those chains were shared by two or more donors. Raw reads were error-corrected and collapsed into unique sequences with a nearest-neighbor algorithm that merged closely related sequences to remove PCR and sequencing errors. V, D and J gene segments were assigned by aligning CDR3 sequences to IMGT reference sequences. For a sequence to be retained, a match of at least six nucleotides to both a V gene segment and a J gene segment was required. Rearrangements were called productive when the CDR3 lacked stop codons and stayed in frame with V and J; all others were non-productive. Following IMGT convention, CDR3 was defined as the stretch from the second conserved V-encoded cysteine up to the conserved J-encoded phenylalanine. Sequences without an unambiguous match to a single V gene segment were excluded from the earlier analysis of approximately 560 of the donors. An earlier analysis of 450 to 650 of the donors called V segments functional above 56.7% productive rearrangements and segregating when the between-donor standard deviation exceeded 5%. A statistical classification framework was built to diagnose cytomegalovirus status from the catalog of TCR beta chain sequences. V and J gene assignment, in a later analysis, came from comparing TCR nucleotide sequences with IMGT/GENE-DB human TR gene sequences. In a later analysis, CDR3 sequences and most-parsimonious VDJ recombination scenarios were assigned using the TCRdist pipeline. In a later analysis, each TCR beta chain was defined by its CDR3 amino acid sequence together with its V-gene family, and reads without a unique V-gene family were excluded. To address suspected cross-contamination and a sequencing artifact, a later analysis removed some 620 highly shared, low-generation-probability nucleotide sequences. For each public chain, a later analysis derived a clonal expansion index from normalized ranks of inferred template counts within each repertoire. Generation probabilities in a later analysis came from a VDJ recombination model fitted to out-of-frame rearrangements, and those results were checked against IGoR. Hypergeometric tests were used in a later analysis to score TCR-TCR, TCR-HLA and TCR-CMV co-occurrence, with a repertoire-size bias correction applied to the TCR pairs. False discovery rates were estimated in a later analysis by permuting HLA or CMV assignments 20 times. In a later analysis, co-occurring TCRs were grouped with DBSCAN, and TCRdist sequence similarity was added when clustering was performed within HLA-allele-positive subsets. Repertoires with fewer than 30,000 or more than 120,000 public chains were left out of co-occurrence clustering, as were about 5 repertoires with anomalous nucleotide sharing. TCRdb provides this immuneACCESS table in a form limited to in-frame rearrangements. Some clones are lacking; in checked studies, under half of them reflect an unresolved V gene, and why the rest are absent is not known. V and J calls and clone size are given by that table; D and trimming were obtained from the DNA. The sample profile shows 90,000 to 150,000 clones; nearly 65% of them were found once. The top ten hold 9% to 10% of the sample.

CDR1 and CDR2 were assigned from the germline V gene (reference sequence) as LNHNV and YYDKDF. Including cysteine and phenylalanine, the CDR3 has 16 amino acids. This entry keeps only the CDR3 DNA: 48 bases, framed from base 1. V loses 6 bases at its end and J loses 3 bases; junction bases beyond the gene matches: 9. The rearranged segments are TRBV15 and TRBJ2-1; 9 junctional bases match TRBD1. This clonotype was obtained from a man aged 35 to 55 in good health and CMV-seropositive. The sample consisted of PBMCs. The DNA sequence follows: TGTGCCACCAGGGGCCCCGGGACAGGGTACTACAATGAGCAGTTCTTC. This translates into CATRGPGTGYYNEQFF. The reference TRBV15 and TRBJ2-1 proteins fill in what lies around the CDR3, so the full variable domain reads DAMVIQNPRYQVTQFGKPVTLSCSQTLNHNVMYWYQQKSSQAPKLLFHYYDKDFNNEADTPDNFQSRRPNTSFCFLDIRSPGLGDTAMYLCATRGPGTGYYNEQFFGPGTRLTVL.